This T cell receptor (beta chain) was captured by sequencing in a study of control samples from healthy donors and cancer patients. The ends were cut back, 3 bases at V and 3 bases at J, with 15 bases in the middle. Germline V gives CDR1 MGHRA, CDR2 YSYEKL. The CDR3 has 15 residues. The data were produced by immunoSEQ multiplex PCR, yet TCRdb's version contains in-frame clones alone and is incomplete. In total, the table holds roughly 190,000 clones. The chain carries TRBV4-1 and TRBJ2-7, with D possibly being TRBD2 (6 bases). Sample: blood. This TCR came from a woman aged 25 to 39 in good health. DNA for the CDR3: TGCGCCAGCAGCCAGTGGGTCGGGGGAATCTACGAGCAGTACTTC. It encodes CASSQWVGGIYEQYF.